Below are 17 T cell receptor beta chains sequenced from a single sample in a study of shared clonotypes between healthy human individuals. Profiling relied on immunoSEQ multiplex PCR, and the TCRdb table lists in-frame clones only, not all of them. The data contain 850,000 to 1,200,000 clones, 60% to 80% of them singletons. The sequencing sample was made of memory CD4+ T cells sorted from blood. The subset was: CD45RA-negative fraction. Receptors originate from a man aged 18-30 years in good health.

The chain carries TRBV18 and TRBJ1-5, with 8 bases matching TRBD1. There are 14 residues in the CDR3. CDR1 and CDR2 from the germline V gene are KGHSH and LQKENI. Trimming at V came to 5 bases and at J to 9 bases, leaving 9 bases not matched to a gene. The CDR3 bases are TGTGCCAGCTCAGCGGACAGGGCTTTTGGGCCCCAGCATTTT. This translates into CASSADRAFGPQHF.

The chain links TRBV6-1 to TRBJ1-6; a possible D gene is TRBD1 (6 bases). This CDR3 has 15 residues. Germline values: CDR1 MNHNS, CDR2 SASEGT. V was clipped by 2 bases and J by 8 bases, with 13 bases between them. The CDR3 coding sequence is TGTGCCAGCAGTGAATCGGGGGGCGCGGATTCACCCCTCCACTTT. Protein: CASSESGGADSPLHF.

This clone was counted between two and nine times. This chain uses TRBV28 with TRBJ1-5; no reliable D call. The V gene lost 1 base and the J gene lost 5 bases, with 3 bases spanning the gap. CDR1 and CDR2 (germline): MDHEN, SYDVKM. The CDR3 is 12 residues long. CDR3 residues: CASSLLDQPQHF. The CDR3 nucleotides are TGTGCCAGCAGTTTATTGGATCAGCCCCAGCATTTT.

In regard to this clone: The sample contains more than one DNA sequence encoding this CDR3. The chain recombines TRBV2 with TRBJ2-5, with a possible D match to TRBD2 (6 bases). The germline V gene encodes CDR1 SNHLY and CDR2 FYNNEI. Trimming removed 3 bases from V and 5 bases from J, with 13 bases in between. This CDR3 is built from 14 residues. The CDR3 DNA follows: TGTGCCAGCAGTGAGGTGGTAGGAGGGGAGACCCAGTACTTC. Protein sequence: CASSEVVGGETQYF. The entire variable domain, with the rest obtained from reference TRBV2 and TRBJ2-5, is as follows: EPEVTQTPSHQVTQMGQEVILRCVPISNHLYFYWYRQILGQKVEFLVSFYNNEISEKSEIFDDQFSVERPDGSNFTLKIRSTKLEDSAMYFCASSEVVGGETQYFGPGTRLLVL.

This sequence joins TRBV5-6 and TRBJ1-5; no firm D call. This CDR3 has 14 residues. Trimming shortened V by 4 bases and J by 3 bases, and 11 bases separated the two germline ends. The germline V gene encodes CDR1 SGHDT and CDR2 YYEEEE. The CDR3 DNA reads TGTGCCAGCAGCCGGGGTGGCTACAATCAGCCCCAGCATTTT. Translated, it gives CASSRGGYNQPQHF.

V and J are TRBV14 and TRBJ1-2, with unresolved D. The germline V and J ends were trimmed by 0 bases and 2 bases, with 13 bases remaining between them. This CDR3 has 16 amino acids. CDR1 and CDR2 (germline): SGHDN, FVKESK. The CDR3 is CASSQDWAGPNYGYTF. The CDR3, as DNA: TGTGCCAGCAGCCAAGATTGGGCAGGACCCAACTATGGCTACACCTTC.

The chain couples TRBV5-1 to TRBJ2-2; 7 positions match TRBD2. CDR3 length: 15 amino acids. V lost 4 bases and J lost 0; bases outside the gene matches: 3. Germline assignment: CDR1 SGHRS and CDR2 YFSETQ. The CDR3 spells CASSEGLANTGELFF. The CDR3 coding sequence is TGCGCCAGCAGCGAAGGACTAGCGAACACCGGGGAGCTGTTTTTT.

CDR3 residues: CAISESWIAGPNTQYF. The CDR3 coding sequence is TGTGCCATCAGTGAGTCTTGGATAGCGGGGCCTAATACGCAGTATTTT. The chain couples TRBV10-3 to TRBJ2-3; TRBD2 matches 8 bases. J lost 7 bases, V lost 0 bases, and 9 bases had no gene match. The CDR3 totals 16 residues. Germline V gene data show CDR1 as ENHRY and CDR2 as SYGVKD.

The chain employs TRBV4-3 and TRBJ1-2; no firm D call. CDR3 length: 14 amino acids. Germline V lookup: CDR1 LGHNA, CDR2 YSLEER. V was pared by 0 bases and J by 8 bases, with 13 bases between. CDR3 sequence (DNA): TGCGCCAGCAGCCAAGATTTGGCAGCTGGGGGCTACACCTTC. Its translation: CASSQDLAAGGYTF.

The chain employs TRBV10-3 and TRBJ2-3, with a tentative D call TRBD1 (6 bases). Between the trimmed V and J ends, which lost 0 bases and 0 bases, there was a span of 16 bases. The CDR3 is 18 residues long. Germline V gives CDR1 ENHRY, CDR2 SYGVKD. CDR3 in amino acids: CAISESGQGTRSTDTQYF. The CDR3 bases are TGTGCCATCAGTGAGTCAGGGCAGGGGACAAGAAGCACAGATACGCAGTATTTT.

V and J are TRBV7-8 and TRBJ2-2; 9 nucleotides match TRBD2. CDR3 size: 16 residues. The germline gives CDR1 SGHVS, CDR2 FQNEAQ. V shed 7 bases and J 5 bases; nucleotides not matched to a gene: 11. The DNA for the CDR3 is TGTGCCAGCACGATGGGGGCGGGAGGGTTGACCGGGGAGCTGTTTTTT. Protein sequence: CASTMGAGGLTGELFF.

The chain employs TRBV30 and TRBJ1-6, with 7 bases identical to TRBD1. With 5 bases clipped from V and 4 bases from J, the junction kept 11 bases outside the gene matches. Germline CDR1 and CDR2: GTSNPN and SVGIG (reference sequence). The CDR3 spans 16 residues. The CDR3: CAWGIGTAKYNSPLHF. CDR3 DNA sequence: TGTGCCTGGGGGATCGGGACAGCAAAGTATAATTCACCCCTCCACTTT.

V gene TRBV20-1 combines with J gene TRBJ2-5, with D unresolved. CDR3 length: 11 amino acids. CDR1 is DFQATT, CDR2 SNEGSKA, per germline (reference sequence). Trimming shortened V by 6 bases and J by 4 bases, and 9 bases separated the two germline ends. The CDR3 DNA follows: TGCAGTGCCAGGCCCTTAGAGACCCAGTACTTC. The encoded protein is CSARPLETQYF.

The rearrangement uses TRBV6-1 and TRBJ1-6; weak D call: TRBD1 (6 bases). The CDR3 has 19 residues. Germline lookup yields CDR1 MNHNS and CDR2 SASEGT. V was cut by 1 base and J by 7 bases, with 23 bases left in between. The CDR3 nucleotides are TGTGCCAGCAGTGAAGGGGGGGCGACGCTCACCCCCCGGAATTCACCCCTCCACTTT. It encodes CASSEGGATLTPRNSPLHF.

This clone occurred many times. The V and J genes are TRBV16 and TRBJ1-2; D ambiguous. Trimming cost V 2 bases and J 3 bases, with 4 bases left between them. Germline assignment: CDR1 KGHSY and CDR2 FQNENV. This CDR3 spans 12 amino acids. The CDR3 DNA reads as TGTGCCAGCAGCCAAGGACACTATGGCTACACCTTC. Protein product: CASSQGHYGYTF.

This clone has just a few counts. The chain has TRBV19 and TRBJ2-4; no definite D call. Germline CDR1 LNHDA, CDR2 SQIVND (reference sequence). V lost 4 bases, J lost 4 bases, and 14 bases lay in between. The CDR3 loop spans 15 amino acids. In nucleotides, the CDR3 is TGTGCCAGTAGTACTTCGGTCGAGGAAAAAAACATTCAGTACTTC. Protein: CASSTSVEEKNIQYF.

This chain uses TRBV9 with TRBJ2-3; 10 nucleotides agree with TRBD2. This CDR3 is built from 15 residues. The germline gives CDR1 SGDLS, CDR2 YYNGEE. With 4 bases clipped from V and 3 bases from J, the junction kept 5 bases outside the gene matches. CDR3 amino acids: CASSLPGLATDTQYF. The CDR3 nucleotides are TGTGCCAGCAGCTTGCCGGGACTAGCGACAGATACGCAGTATTTT.